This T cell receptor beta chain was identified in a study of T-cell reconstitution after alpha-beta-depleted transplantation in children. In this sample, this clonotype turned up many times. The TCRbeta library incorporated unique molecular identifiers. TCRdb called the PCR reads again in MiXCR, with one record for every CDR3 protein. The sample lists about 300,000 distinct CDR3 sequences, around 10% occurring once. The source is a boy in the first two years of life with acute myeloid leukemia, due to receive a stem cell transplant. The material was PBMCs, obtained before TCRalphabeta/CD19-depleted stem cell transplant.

CDR3 in amino acids: CSVVSTGKPRDTQYF. The CDR3 nucleotides are TGCAGCGTTGTCTCTACAGGAAAACCCCGAGATACGCAGTATTTT. The V and J genes are TRBV29-1 and TRBJ2-3; D perhaps matches TRBD1 (5 bases). The CDR3 consists of 15 residues. V shed 4 bases and J shed 5 bases, with 19 bases lying between them. The germline CDR1 and CDR2 sequences are SQVTM and ANQGSEA.